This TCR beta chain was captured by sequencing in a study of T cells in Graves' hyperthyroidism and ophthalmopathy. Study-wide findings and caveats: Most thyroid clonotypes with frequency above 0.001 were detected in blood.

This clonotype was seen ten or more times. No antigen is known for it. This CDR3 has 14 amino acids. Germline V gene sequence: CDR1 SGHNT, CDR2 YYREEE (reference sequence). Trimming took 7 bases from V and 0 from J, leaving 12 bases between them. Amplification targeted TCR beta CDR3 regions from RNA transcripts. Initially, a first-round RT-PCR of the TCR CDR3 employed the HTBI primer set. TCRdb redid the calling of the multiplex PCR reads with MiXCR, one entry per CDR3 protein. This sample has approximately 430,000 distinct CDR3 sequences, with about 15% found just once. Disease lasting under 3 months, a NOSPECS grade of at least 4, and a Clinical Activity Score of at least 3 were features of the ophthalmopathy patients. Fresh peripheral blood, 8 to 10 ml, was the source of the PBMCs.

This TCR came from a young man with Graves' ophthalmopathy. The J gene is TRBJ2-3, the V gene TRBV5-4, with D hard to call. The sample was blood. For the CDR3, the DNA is TGTGCCAGCGGCATTATGGGTAGCACAGATACGCAGTATTTT. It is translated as CASGIMGSTDTQYF. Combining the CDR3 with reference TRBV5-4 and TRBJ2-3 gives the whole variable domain ETGVTQSPTHLIKTRGQQVTLRCSSQSGHNTVSWYQQALGQGPQFIFQYYREEENGRGNFPPRFSGLQFPNYSSELNVNALELDDSALYLCASGIMGSTDTQYFGPGTRLTVL.